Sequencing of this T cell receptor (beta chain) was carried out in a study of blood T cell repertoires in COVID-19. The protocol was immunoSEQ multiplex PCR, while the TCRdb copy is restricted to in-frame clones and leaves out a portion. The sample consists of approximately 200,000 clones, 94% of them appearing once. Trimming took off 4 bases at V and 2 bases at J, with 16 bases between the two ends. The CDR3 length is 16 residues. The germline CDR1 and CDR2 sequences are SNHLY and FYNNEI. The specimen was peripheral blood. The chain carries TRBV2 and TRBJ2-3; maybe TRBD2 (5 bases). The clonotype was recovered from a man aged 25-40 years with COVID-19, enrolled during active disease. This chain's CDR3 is CASSVAQTKDTDTQYF. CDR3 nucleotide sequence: TGTGCCAGCAGTGTAGCACAGACTAAGGACACAGATACGCAGTATTTT.